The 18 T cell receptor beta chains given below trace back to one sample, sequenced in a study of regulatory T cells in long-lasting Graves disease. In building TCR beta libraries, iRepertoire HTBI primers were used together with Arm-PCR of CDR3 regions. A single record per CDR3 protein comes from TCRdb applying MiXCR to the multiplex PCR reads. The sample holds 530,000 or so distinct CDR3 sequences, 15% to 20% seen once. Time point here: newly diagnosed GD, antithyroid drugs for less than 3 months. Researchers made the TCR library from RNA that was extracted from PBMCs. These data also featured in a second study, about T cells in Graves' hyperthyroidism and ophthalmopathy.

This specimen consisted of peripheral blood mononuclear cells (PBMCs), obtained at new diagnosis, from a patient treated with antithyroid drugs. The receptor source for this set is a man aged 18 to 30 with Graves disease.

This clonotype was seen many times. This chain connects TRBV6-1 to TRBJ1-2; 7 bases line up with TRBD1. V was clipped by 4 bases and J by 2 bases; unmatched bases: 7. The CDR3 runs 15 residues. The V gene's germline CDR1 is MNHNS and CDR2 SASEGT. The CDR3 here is CASSGGDRSNYGYTF. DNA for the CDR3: TGTGCCAGCAGTGGCGGGGACAGATCGAACTATGGCTACACCTTC.

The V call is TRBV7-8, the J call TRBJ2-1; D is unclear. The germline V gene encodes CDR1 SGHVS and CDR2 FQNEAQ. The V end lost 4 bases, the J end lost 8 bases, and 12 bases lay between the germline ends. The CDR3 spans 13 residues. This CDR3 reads CASSSEVYYEQFF. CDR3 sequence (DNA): TGTGCCAGCAGCTCCGAAGTATACTATGAGCAGTTCTTC.

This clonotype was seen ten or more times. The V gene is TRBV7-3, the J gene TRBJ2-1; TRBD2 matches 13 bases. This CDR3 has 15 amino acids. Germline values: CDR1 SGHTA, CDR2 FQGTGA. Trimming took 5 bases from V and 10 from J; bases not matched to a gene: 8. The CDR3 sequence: CASSPTSGRGGEQFF. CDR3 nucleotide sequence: TGTGCCAGCAGCCCAACTAGCGGGAGGGGGGGCGAGCAGTTCTTC.

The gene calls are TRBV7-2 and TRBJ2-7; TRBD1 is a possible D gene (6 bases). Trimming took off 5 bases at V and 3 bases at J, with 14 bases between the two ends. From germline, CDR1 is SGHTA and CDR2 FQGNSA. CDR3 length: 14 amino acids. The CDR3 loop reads CASSLPHRDYEQYF. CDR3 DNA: TGTGCCAGCAGCCTCCCTCACAGGGACTACGAGCAGTACTTC.

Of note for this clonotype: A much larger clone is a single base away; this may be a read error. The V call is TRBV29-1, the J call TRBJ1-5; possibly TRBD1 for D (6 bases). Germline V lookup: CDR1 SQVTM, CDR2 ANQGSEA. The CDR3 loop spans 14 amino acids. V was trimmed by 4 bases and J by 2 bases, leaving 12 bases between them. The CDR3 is CSVAGGRGNQPQHF. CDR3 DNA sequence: TGCAGCGTTGCGGGGGGCCGAGGCAATCAGCCCCAGCATTTT.

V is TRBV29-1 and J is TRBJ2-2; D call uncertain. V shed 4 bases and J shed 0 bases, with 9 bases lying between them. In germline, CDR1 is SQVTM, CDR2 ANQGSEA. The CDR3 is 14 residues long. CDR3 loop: CSVGTSANTGELFF. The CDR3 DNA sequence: TGCAGCGTTGGAACTTCAGCGAACACCGGGGAGCTGTTTTTT.

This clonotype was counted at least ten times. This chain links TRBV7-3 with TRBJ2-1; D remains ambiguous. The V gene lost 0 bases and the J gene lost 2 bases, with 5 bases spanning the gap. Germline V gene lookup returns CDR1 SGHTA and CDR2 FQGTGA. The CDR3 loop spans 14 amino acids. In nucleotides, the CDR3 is TGTGCCAGCAGCTTAACAGGGACCTACAATGAGCAGTTCTTC. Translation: CASSLTGTYNEQFF.

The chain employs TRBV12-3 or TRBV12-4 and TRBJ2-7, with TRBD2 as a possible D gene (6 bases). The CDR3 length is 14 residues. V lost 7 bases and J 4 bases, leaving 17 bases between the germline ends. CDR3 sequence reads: CASTQALADYEQYF. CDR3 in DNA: TGTGCCAGCACCCAAGCACTAGCTGATTACGAGCAGTACTTC.

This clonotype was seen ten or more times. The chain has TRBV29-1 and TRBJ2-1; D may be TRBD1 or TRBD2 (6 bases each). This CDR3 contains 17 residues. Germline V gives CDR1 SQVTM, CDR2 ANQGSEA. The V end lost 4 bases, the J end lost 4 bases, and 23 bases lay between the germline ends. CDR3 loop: CSVAKEGGQVLYNEQFF. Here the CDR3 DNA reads TGCAGCGTTGCTAAGGAAGGGGGGCAGGTTTTATACAATGAGCAGTTCTTC.

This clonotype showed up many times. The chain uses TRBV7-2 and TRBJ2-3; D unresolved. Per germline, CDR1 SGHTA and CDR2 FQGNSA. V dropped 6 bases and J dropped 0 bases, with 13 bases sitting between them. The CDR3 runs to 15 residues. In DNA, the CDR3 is TGTGCCAGCAGTTTGGCGAGAGCTAGCACAGATACGCAGTATTTT. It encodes CASSLARASTDTQYF.

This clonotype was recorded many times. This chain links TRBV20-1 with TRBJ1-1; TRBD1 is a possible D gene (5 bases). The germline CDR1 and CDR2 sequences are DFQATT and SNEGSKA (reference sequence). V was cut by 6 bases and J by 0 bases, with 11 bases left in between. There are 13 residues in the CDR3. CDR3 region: CSAAGLLNTEAFF. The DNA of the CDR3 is TGCAGTGCAGCGGGACTCTTGAACACTGAAGCTTTCTTT.

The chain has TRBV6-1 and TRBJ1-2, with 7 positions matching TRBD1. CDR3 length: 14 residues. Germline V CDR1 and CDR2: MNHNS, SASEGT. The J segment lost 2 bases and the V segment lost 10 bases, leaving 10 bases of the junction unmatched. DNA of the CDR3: TGTGCCACCAGAAGCACAGGGGCAAACTATGGCTACACCTTC. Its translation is CATRSTGANYGYTF.

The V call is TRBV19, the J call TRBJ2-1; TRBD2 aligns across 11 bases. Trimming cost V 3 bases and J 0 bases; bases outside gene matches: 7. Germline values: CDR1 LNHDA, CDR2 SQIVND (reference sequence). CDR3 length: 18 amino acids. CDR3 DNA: TGTGCCAGTAGTATCCTAGCGGGAGGCTTGAGCTCCTACAATGAGCAGTTCTTC. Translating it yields CASSILAGGLSSYNEQFF.

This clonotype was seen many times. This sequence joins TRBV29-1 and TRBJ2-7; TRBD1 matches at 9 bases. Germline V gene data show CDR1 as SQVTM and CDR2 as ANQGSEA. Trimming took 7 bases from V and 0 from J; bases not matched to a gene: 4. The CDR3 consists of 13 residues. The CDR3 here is CSGGGQGSYEQYF. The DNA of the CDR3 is TGCAGCGGGGGGGGACAGGGCTCCTACGAGCAGTACTTC.

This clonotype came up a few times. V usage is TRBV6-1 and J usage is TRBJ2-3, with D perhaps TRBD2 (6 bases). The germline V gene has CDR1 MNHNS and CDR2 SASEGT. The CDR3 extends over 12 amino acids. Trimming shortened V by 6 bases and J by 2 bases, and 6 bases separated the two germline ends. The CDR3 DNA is TGTGCCAGCAGGGACTACACAGATACGCAGTATTTT. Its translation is CASRDYTDTQYF.

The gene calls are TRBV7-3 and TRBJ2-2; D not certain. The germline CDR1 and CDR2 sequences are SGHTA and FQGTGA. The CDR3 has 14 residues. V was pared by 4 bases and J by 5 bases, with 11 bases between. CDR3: CASSSMSLTGELFF. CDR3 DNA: TGTGCCAGCAGCTCCATGAGCCTAACCGGGGAGCTGTTTTTT.

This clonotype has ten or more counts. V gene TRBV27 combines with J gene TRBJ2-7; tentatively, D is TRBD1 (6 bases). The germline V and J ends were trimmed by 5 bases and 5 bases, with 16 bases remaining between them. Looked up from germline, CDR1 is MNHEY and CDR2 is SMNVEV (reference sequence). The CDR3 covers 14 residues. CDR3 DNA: TGTGCCAGCAGTACTACGACAGGTATCGACGAGCAGTACTTC. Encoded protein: CASSTTTGIDEQYF.

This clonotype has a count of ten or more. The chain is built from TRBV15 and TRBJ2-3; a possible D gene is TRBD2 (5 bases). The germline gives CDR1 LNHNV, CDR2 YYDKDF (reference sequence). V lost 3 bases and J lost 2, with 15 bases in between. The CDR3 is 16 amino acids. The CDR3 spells CATSSRSGGVTDTQYF. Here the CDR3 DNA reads TGTGCCACCAGCAGCCGATCAGGAGGAGTCACAGATACGCAGTATTTT. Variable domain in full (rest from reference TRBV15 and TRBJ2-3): DAMVIQNPRYQVTQFGKPVTLSCSQTLNHNVMYWYQQKSSQAPKLLFHYYDKDFNNEADTPDNFQSRRPNTSFCFLDIRSPGLGDTAMYLCATSSRSGGVTDTQYFGPGTRLTVL.